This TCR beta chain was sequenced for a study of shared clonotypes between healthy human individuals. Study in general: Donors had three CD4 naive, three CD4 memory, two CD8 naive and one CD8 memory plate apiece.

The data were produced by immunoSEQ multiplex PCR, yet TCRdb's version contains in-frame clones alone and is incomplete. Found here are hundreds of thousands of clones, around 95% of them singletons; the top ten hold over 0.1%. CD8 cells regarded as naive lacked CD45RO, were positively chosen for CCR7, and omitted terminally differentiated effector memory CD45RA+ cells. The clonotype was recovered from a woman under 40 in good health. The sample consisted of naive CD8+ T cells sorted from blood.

The CDR3 sequence: CASKDRGGNQPQHF. CDR3 DNA: TGTGCCTCCAAAGACAGGGGTGGCAATCAGCCCCAGCATTTT. This chain connects TRBV6-1 to TRBJ1-5; 8 bases map to TRBD1. Germline V gives CDR1 MNHNS, CDR2 SASEGT. The V segment lost 11 bases and the J segment 2 bases; nucleotides outside the gene matches: 8. The CDR3 is 14 residues long.